The clone carrying this TCR beta chain was counted only a few times. This record comes from a study of blood T cell repertoires in COVID-19. Across the study: The cDNA or gDNA used as material had been derived from T cells, B-cell-depleted T cells, or PBMCs.

Germline CDR1 reads SGHTA; CDR2 reads FQGNSA. There are 15 residues in the CDR3. V was shortened by 4 bases and J by 2 bases, with 15 bases between the two germline ends. Original handling: It was from reference gene primer amplification that nucleated cell counts were estimated. Libraries were prepared by immunoSEQ multiplex PCR; TCRdb keeps only in-frame clonotypes and omits some of them. V and J calls and clone size follow that table, whereas D and trimming were derived from the DNA. The sample consists of roughly 200,000 clones, around three quarters of them appearing once. The chain links TRBV7-2 to TRBJ2-7; D may be TRBD2 (5 bases). The source material was peripheral blood. The TCR sequence derives from a woman in her 70s with acute or convalescent COVID-19. The CDR3 sequence is CASSSRPGSTYEQYF. The CDR3 DNA sequence: TGTGCCAGCAGCTCCCGGCCGGGATCAACCTACGAGCAGTACTTC. Using reference TRBV7-2 and TRBJ2-7 for the parts outside the CDR3, the full variable domain is GAGVSQSPSNKVTEKGKDVELRCDPISGHTALYWYRQSLGQGLEFLIYFQGNSAPDKSGLPSDRFSAERTGGSVSTLTIQRTQQEDSAVYLCASSSRPGSTYEQYFGPGTRLTVT.